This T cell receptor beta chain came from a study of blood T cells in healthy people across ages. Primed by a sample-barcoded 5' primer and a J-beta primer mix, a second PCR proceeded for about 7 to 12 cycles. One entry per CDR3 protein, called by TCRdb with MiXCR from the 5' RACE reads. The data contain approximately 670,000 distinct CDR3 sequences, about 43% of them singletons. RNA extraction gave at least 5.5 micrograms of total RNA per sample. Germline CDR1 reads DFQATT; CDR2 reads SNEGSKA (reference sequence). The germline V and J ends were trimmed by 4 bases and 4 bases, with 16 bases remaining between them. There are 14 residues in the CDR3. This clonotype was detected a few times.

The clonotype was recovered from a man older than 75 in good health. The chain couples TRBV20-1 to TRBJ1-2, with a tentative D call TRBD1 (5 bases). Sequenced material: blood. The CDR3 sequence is CSATAQGVGYGYTF. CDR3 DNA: TGCAGTGCTACAGCCCAGGGAGTCGGCTATGGCTACACCTTC.